This TCR beta chain was sequenced during a study of blood T cell repertoires in COVID-19. Study as a whole: Spain, Italy and the United States supplied samples that represented acute and convalescent COVID-19.

Under the authors' procedure: Estimated nucleated cell counts came from reference gene primer amplification. Using immunoSEQ multiplex PCR, the repertoire was profiled, and TCRdb retains in-frame clones only, with some absent. For V, J and clone size, that table is used; D and trimming come from the DNA. Of 220,000 or so clones listed, 75% to 85% are singletons. While infection was still active, Seattle patients were enrolled and then followed longitudinally. This clone appeared once. Compared with germline, one end of the junction differs, possibly owing to a read error. The CDR3 spans 16 residues. CDR1 is SGHDT, CDR2 YYEEEE, per germline.

The sample taken for sequencing was peripheral blood. This TCR came from a woman older than 75 with COVID-19, enrolled during active disease. The chain is built from TRBV5-6 and TRBJ1-1, with TRBD1 matching 7 bases. This chain's CDR3 is CASSLDRGEVNAEAFF. DNA of the CDR3: TGTGCCAGCAGCTTGGACAGGGGAGAGGTGAACGCTGAAGCTTTCTTT.